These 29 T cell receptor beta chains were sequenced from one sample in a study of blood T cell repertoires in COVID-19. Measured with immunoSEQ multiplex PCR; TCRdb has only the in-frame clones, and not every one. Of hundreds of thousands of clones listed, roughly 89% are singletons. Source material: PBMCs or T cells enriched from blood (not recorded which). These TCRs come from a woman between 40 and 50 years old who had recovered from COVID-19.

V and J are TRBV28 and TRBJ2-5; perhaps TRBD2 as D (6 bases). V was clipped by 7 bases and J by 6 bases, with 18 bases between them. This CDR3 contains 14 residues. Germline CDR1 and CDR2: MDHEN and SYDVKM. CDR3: CASTEGGGRKTQYF. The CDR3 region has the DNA TGTGCCAGCACGGAGGGAGGCGGAAGAAAGACCCAGTACTTC.

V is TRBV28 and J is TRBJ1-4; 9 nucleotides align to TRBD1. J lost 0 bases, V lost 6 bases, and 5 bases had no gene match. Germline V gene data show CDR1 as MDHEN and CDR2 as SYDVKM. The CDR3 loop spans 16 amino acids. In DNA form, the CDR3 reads TGTGCCAGCAGGACAGGGGGGACGGCAACTAATGAAAAACTGTTTTTT. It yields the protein CASRTGGTATNEKLFF.

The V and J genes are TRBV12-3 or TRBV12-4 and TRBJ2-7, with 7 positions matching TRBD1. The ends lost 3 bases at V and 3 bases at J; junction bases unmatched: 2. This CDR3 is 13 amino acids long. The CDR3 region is CASSLGQHYEQYF. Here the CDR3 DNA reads TGTGCCAGCAGTTTGGGACAGCACTACGAGCAGTACTTC.

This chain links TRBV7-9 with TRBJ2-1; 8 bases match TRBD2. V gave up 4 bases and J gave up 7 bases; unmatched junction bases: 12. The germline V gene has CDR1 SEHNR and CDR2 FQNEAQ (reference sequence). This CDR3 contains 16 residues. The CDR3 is CASSSLFSGVANEQFF. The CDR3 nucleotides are TGTGCCAGCAGCTCACTGTTTAGCGGGGTGGCGAATGAGCAGTTCTTC. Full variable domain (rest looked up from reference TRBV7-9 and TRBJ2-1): DTGVSQNPRHKITKRGQNVTFRCDPISEHNRLYWYRQTLGQGPEFLTYFQNEAQLEKSRLLSDRFSAERPKGSFSTLEIQRTEQGDSAMYLCASSSLFSGVANEQFFGPGTRLTVL.

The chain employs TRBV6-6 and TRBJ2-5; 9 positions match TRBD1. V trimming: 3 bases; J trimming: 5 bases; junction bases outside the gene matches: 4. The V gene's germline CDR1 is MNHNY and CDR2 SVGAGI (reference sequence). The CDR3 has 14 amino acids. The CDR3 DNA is TGTGCCAGCAGTTATGGGACAGGGAGGGAGACCCAGTACTTC. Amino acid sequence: CASSYGTGRETQYF.

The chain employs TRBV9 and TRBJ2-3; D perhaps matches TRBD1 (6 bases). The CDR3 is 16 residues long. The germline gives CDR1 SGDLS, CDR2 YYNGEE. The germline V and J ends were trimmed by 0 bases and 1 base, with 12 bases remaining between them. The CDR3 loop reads CASSVEAGVGTDTQYF. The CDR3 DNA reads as TGTGCCAGCAGCGTAGAGGCAGGGGTTGGCACAGATACGCAGTATTTT.

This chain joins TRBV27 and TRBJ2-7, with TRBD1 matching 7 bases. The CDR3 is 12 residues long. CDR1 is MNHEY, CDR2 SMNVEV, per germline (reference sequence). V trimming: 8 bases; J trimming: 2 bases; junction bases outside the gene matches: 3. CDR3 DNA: TGTGCCAGCCGACAGGGCCCCTACGAGCAGTACTTC. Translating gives CASRQGPYEQYF.

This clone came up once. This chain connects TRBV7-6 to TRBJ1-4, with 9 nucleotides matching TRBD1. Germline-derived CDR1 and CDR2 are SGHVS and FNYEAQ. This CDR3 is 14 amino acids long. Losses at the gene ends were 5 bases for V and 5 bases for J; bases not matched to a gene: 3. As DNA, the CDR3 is TGTGCCAGCAGCGCCGGGACAGGGAATGAAAAACTGTTTTTT. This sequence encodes CASSAGTGNEKLFF.

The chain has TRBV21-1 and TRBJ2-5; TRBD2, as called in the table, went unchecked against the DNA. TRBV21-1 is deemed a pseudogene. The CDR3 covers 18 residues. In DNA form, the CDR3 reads TGTGCCAGCAGCAAAGCCTGGGGACTAGCGGGAGAGAGGGAGACCCAGTACTTC. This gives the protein CASSKAWGLAGERETQYF.

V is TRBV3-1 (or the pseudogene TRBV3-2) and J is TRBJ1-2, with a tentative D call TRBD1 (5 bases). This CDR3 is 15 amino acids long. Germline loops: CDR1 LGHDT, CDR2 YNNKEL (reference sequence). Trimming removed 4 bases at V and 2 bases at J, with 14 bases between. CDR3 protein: CASSRSGHLNYGYTF. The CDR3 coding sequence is TGTGCCAGCAGCCGCTCAGGACATTTAAACTATGGCTACACCTTC.

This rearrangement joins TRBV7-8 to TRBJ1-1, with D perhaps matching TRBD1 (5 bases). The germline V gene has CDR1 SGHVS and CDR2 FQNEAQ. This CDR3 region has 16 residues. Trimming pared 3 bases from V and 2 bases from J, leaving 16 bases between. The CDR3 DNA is TGTGCCAGCAGCTTGCCCCCTTGGGGCGAAAACACTGAAGCTTTCTTT. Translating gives CASSLPPWGENTEAFF.

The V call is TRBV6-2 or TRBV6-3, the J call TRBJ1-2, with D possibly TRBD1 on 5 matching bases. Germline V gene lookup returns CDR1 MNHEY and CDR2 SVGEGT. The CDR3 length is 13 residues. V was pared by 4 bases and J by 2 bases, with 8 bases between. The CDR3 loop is CASSLQVNYGYTF. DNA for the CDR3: TGTGCCAGCAGTTTACAGGTCAACTATGGCTACACCTTC.

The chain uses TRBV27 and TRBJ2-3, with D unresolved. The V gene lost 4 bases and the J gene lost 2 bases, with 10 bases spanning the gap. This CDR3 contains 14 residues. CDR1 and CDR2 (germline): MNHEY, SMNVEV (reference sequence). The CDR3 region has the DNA TGTGCCAGCAGTTCTTACAGCTTCACAGATACGCAGTATTTT. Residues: CASSSYSFTDTQYF.

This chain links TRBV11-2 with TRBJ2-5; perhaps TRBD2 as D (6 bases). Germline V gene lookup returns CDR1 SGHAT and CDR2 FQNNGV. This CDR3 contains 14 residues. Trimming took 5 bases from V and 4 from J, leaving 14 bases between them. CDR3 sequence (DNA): TGTGCCAGCAGCCCCGGGACTTTAAGAGAGACCCAGTACTTC. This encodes CASSPGTLRETQYF.

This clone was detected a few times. CDR3 DNA sequence: TGTGCCAGCAGGTCTCTAGCAGATACGCAGTATTTT. Protein sequence: CASRSLADTQYF. This sequence joins TRBV3-1 (or the pseudogene TRBV3-2) and TRBJ2-3; D gene unclear. The V gene's germline CDR1 is LGHDT and CDR2 YNNKEL (reference sequence). Trimming cost V 6 bases and J 4 bases, with 8 bases left between them. The CDR3 length is 12 residues.

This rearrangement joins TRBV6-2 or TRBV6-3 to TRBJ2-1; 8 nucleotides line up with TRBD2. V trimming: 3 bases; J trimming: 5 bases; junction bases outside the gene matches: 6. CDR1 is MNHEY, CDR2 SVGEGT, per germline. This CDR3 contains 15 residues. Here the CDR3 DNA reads TGTGCCAGCAGTTATTTGGCGGGAGGTGACAATGAGCAGTTCTTC. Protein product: CASSYLAGGDNEQFF.

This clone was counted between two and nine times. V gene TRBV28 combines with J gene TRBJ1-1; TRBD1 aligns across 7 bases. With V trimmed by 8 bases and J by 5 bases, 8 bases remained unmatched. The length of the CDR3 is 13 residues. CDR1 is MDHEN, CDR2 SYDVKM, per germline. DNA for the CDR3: TGTGCCAGCGGGCGACAGGGTTGGACTGAAGCTTTCTTT. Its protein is CASGRQGWTEAFF.

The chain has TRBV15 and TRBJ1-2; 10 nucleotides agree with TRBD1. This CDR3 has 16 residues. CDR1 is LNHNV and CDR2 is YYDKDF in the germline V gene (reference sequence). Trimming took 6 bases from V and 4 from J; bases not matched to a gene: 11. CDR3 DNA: TGTGCCACCAGGCCCGGACAGGGGGAAGGGGTCTATGGCTACACCTTC. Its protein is CATRPGQGEGVYGYTF.

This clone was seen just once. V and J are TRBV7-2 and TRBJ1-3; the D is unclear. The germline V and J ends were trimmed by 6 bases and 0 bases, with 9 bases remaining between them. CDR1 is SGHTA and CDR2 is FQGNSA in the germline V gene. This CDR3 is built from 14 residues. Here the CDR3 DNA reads TGTGCCAGCAGTTCTCTACCCTCTGGAAACACCATATATTTT. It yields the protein CASSSLPSGNTIYF.

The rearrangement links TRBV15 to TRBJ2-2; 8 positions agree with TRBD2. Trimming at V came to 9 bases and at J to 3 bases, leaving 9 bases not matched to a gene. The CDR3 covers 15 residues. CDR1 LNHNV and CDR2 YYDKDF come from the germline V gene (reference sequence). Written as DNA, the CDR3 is TGTGCCACAAAAGGGCTAGCGGGTTACACCGGGGAGCTGTTTTTT. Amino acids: CATKGLAGYTGELFF. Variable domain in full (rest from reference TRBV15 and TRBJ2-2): DAMVIQNPRYQVTQFGKPVTLSCSQTLNHNVMYWYQQKSSQAPKLLFHYYDKDFNNEADTPDNFQSRRPNTSFCFLDIRSPGLGDTAMYLCATKGLAGYTGELFFGEGSRLTVL.

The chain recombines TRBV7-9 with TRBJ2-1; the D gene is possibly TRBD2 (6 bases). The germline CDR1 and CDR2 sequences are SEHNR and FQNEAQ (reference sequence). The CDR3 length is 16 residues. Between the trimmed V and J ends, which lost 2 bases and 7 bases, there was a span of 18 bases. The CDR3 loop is CASSLRERVVVNEQFF. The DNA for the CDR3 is TGTGCCAGCAGCTTAAGGGAGCGGGTGGTGGTTAATGAGCAGTTCTTC.

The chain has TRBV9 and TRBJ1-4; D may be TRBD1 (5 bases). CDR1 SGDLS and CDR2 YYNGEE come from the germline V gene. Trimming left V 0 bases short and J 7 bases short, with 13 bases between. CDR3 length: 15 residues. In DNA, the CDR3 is TGTGCCAGCAGCGTAGGTTGGGGCCAGGCTGAAAAACTGTTTTTT. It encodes CASSVGWGQAEKLFF.

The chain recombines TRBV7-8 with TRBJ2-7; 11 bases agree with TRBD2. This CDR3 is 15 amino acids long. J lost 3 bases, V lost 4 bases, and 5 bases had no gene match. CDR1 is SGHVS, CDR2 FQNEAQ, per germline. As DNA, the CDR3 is TGTGCCAGCAGCTCCGGGACTAGCGGCAACTACGAGCAGTACTTC. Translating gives CASSSGTSGNYEQYF.

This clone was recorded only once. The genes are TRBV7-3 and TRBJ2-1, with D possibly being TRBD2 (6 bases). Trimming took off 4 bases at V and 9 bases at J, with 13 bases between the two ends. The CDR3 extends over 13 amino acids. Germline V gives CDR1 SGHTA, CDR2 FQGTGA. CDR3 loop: CASSWTGDAEQFF. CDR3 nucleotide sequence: TGTGCCAGCAGCTGGACGGGGGACGCTGAGCAGTTCTTC.

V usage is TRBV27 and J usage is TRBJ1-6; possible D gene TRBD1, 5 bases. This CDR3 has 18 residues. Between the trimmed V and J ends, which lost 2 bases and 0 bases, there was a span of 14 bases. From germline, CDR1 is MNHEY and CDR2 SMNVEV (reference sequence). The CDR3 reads CASSLRQGRSSYNSPLHF. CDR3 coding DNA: TGTGCCAGCAGTTTAAGGCAGGGTAGGAGCTCCTATAATTCACCCCTCCACTTT.

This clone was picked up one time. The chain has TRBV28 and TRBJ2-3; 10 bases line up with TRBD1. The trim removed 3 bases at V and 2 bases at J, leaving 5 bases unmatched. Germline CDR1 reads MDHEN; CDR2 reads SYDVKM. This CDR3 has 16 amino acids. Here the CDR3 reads CASSLTGGSYTDTQYF. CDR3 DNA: TGTGCCAGCAGTTTGACAGGGGGCAGCTACACAGATACGCAGTATTTT.

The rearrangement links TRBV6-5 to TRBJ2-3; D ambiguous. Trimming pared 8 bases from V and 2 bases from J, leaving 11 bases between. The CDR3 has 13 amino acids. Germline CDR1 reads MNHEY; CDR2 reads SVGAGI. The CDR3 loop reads CASADWPTDTQYF. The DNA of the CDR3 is TGTGCCAGCGCCGACTGGCCCACAGATACGCAGTATTTT.

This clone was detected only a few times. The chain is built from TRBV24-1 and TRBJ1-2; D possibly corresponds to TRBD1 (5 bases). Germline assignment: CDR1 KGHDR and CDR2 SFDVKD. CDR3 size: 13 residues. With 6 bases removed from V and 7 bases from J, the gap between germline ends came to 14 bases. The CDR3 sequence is CATSREGLGGYTF. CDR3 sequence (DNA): TGTGCCACCAGTAGGGAGGGGCTCGGTGGCTACACCTTC.

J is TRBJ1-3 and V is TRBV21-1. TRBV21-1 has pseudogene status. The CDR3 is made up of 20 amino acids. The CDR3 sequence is CASSKGGPRFGLPSGNTIYF. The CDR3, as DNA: TGTGCCAGCAGCAAAGGCGGCCCGAGGTTCGGATTACCCTCTGGAAACACCATATATTTT.